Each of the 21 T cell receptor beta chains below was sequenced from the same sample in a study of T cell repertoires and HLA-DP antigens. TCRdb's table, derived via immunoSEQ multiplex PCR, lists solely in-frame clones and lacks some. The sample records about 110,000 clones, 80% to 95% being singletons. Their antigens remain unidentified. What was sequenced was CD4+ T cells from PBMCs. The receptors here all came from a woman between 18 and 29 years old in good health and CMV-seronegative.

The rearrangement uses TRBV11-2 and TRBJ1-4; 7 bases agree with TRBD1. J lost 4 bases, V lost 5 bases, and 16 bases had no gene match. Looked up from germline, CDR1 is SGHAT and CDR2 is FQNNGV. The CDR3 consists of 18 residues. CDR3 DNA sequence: TGTGCCAGCAGCCTCCCTCGACAGGGCCTTGGGTATAATGAAAAACTGTTTTTT. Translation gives CASSLPRQGLGYNEKLFF.

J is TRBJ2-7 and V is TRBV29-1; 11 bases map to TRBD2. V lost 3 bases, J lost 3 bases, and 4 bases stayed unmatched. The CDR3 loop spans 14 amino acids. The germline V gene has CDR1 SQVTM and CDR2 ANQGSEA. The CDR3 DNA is TGCAGCGTTGATCTAGCGGGAGGAGGCTACGAGCAGTACTTC. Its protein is CSVDLAGGGYEQYF.

CDR3 residues: CASSLGTGNGDTQYF. CDR3 DNA: TGTGCCAGCAGCTTGGGGACAGGGAACGGAGATACGCAGTATTTT. This sequence joins TRBV5-6 and TRBJ2-3, with 8 bases matching TRBD1. Germline assignment: CDR1 SGHDT and CDR2 YYEEEE. The CDR3 loop spans 15 amino acids. The J segment lost 5 bases and the V segment lost 0 bases, leaving 5 bases of the junction unmatched.

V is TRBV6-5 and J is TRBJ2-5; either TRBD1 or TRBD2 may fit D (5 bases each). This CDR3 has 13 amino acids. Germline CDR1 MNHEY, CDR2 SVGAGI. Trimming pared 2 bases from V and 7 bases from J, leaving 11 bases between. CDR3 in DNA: TGTGCCAGCAGTTACGGGGGAGTGGGGACCCAGTACTTC. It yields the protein CASSYGGVGTQYF.

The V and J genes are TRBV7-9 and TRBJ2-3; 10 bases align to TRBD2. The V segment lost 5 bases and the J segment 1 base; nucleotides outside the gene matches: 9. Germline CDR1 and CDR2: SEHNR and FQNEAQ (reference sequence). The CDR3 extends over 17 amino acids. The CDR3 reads CASSRLAGEQRTDTQYF. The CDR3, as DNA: TGTGCCAGCAGCAGACTAGCGGGTGAACAACGCACAGATACGCAGTATTTT. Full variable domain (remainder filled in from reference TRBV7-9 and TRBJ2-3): DTGVSQNPRHKITKRGQNVTFRCDPISEHNRLYWYRQTLGQGPEFLTYFQNEAQLEKSRLLSDRFSAERPKGSFSTLEIQRTEQGDSAMYLCASSRLAGEQRTDTQYFGPGTRLTVL.

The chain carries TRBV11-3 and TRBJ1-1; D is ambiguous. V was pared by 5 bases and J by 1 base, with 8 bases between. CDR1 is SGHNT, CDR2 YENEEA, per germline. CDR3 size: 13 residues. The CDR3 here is CASSRSPNTEAFF. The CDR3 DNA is TGTGCCAGCAGCCGCAGCCCGAACACTGAAGCTTTCTTT. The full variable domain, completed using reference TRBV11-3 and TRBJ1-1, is EAGVVQSPRYKIIEKKQPVAFWCNPISGHNTLYWYLQNLGQGPELLIRYENEEAVDDSQLPKDRFSAERLKGVDSTLKIQPAELGDSAVYLCASSRSPNTEAFFGQGTRLTVV.

DNA for the CDR3: TGTGCTAGTGGTTTGAGGGATCAGTTCTTC. This sequence encodes CASGLRDQFF. V and J are TRBV12-5 and TRBJ2-1; D is ambiguous. The germline V and J ends were trimmed by 2 bases and 13 bases, with 6 bases remaining between them. The CDR3 consists of 10 residues. Germline loops: CDR1 LGHNT, CDR2 FRNRAP.

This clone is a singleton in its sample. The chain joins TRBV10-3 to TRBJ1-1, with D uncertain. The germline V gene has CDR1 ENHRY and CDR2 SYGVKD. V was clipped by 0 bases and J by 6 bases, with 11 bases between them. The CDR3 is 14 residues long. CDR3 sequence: CAISESRMTSEAFF. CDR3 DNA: TGTGCCATCAGTGAGTCGAGGATGACATCTGAAGCTTTCTTT.

The CDR3 nucleotides read TGTGCCATCAGTGAGTTAAGGATAAGGGCCAATCAGCCCCAGCATTTT. It is translated as CAISELRIRANQPQHF. The V call is TRBV10-3, the J call TRBJ1-5; D gene unclear. Germline V gives CDR1 ENHRY, CDR2 SYGVKD. This CDR3 region has 16 residues. The V and J ends lost 1 base and 3 bases respectively, with 13 bases between them.

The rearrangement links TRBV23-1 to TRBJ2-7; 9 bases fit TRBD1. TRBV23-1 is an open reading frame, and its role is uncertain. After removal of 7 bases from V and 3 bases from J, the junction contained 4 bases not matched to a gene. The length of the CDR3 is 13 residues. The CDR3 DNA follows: TGCGCCAGCACACGGGACAGGGTCTACGAGCAGTACTTC. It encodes CASTRDRVYEQYF.

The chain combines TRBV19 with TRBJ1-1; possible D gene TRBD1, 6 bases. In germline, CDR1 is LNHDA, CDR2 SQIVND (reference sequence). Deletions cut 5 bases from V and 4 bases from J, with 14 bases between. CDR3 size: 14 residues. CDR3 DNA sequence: TGTGCCAGTAGTGTTGACAGGAGGAGCACTGAAGCTTTCTTT. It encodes CASSVDRRSTEAFF.

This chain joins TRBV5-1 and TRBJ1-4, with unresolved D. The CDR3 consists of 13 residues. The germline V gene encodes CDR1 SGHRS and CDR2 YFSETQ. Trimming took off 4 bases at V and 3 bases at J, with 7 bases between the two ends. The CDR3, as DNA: TGCGCCAGCAGCCCCGGGGCTAATGAAAAACTGTTTTTT. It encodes CASSPGANEKLFF.

CDR3: CASSPLGATGTEAFF. CDR3 in DNA: TGTGCCAGCTCACCGTTGGGGGCTACGGGCACTGAAGCTTTCTTT. This chain links TRBV18 with TRBJ1-1; a possible D gene is TRBD1 (6 bases). V was pared by 3 bases and J by 4 bases, with 15 bases between. Germline-derived CDR1 and CDR2 are KGHSH and LQKENI. The CDR3 has 15 amino acids.

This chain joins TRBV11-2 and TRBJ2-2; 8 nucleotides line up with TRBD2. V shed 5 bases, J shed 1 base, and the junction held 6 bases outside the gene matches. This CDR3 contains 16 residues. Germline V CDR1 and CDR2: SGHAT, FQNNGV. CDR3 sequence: CASSGSTSVNTGELFF. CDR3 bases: TGTGCCAGCAGCGGCTCGACTAGCGTGAACACCGGGGAGCTGTTTTTT.

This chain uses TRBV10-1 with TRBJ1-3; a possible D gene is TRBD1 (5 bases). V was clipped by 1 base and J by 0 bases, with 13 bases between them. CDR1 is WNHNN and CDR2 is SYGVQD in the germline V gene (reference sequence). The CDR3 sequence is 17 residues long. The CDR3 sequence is CASSELQTGLSGNTIYF. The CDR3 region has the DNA TGCGCCAGCAGTGAGTTACAAACGGGACTCTCTGGAAACACCATATATTTT.

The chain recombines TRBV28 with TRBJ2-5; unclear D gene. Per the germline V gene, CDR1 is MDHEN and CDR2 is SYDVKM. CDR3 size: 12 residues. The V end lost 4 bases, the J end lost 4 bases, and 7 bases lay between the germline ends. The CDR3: CASSSLGETQYF. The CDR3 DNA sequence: TGTGCCAGCAGTTCTCTTGGAGAGACCCAGTACTTC.

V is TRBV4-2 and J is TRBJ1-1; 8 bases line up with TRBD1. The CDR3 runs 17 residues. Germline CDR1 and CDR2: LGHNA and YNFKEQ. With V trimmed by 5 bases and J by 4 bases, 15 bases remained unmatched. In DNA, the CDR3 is TGTGCCAGCAGCTCTTATCCCAGGGGGCGCGGAAGCACTGAAGCTTTCTTT. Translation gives CASSSYPRGRGSTEAFF.

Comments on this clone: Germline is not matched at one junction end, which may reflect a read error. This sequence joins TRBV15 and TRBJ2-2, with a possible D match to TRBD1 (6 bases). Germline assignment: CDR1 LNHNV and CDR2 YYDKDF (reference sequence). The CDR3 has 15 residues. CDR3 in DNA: TGTGCCACCAGGAGAGGTGATGCAGGGGCCGGTGAGCTGTTTTTT. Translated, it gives CATRRGDAGAGELFF.

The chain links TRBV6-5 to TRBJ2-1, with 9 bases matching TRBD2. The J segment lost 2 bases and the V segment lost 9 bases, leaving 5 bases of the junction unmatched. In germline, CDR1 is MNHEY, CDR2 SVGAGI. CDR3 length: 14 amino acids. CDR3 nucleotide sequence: TGTGCCAGGGCGGGAGGGCCTACCTACAATGAGCAGTTCTTC. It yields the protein CARAGGPTYNEQFF.

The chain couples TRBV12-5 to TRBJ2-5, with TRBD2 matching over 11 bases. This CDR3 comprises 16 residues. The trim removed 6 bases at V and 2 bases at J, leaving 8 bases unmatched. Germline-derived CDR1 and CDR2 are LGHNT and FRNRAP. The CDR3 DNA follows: TGTGCTAGTGGGCATAGACTAGCGGGGCAACAAGAGACCCAGTACTTC. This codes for CASGHRLAGQQETQYF.

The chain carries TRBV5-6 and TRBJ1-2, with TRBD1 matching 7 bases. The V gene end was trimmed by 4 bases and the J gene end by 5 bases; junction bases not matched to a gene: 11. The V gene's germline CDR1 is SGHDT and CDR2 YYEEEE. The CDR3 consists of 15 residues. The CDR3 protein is CASSSGQAVGYGYTF. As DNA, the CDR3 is TGTGCCAGCAGCAGTGGACAGGCGGTTGGATATGGCTACACCTTC.